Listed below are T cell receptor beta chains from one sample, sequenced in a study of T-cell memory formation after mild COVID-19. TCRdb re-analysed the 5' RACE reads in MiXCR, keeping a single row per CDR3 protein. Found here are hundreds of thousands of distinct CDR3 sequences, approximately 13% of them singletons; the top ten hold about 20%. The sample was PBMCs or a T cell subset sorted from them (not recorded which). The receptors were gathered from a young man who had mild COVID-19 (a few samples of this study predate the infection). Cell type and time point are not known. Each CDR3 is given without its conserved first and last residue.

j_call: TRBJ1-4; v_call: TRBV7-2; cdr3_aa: ASSLNPTQGGEKLF
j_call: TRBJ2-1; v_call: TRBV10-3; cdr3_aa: AISGRLGLAGGGSEQF
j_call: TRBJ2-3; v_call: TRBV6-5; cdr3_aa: ASSYTLQGFTDTQY
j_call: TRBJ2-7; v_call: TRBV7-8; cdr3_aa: ASSSESRSAYEQY
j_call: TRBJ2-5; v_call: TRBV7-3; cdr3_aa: ASSSHRVETQY
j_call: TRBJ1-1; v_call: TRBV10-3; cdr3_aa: ATMTGDTEAF
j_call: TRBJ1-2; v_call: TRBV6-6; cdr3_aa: ASSYFGGGNYGYT
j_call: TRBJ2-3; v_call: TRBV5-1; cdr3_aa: ASSLGLTPASTQY
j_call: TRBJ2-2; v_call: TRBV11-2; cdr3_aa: ASSLHGVAGGITGELF
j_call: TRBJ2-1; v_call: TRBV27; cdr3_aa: ASSLWDPGASEQF
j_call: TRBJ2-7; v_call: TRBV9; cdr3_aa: ASSVGSGSYEQY
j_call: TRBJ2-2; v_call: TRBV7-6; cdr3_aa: ASSLGQRRRDTGELF
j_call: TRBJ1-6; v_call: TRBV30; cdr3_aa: AWSVGGSWGYNSPLH
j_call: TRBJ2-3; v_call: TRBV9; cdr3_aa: ASSLQLLDTQY
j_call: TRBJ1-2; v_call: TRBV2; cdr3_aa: ACEDRDISNYGYT
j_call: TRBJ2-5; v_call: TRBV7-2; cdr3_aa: ASSFPRQGGQETQY
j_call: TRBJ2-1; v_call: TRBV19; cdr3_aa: ASLGQEPEQF
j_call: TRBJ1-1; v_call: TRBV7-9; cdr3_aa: ASSPLGQGGTEAF
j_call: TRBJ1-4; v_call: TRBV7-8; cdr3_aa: ASSLGGRREKLF
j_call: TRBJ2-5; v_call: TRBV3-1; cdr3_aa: ASSEPGGPKETQY
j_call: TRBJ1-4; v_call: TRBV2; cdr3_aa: ASRARGGAGEKLF
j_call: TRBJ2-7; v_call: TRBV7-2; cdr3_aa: ASSLFPSGGKY
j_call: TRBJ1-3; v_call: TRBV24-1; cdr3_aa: ATSDSRGSGNTIY
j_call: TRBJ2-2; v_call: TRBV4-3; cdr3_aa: ASSHARNTGELF
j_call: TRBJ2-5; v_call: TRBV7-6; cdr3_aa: ASSPASGRKETQY
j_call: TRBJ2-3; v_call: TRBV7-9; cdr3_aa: ASSSIGRSTDTQY